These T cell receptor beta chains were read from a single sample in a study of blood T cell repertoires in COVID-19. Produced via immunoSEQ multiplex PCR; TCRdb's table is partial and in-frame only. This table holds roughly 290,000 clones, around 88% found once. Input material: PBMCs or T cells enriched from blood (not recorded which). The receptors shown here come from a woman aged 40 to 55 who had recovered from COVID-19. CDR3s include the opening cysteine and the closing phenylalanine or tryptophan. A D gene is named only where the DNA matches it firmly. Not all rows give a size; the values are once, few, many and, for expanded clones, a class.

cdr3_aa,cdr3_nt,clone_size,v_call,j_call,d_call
CASSRGQGATETQYF,TGCGCCAGCAGCCGCGGGCAGGGGGCTACCGAGACCCAGTACTTC,.,TRBV5-1,TRBJ2-5,TRBD1
CASSLVLTGNLYEQYF,TGTGCCAGCAGCTTAGTCCTGACAGGAAATCTGTACGAGCAGTACTTC,.,TRBV7-6,TRBJ2-7,.
CASSERSTAEAFF,TGTGCCAGCAGTGAACGTTCGACAGCTGAAGCTTTCTTT,.,TRBV25-1,TRBJ1-1,.
CAWSDGQLVAFF,TGTGCCTGGAGTGATGGGCAGTTGGTCGCTTTCTTT,few,TRBV30,TRBJ1-1,.
CASSQDVPASGPGGTDTQYF,TGCGCCAGCAGCCAAGATGTTCCGGCTAGCGGGCCAGGGGGCACAGATACGCAGTATTTT,.,TRBV4-3,TRBJ2-3,TRBD2
CASSAQTATNEKLFF,TGTGCCAGCAGCGCTCAGACAGCAACTAATGAAAAACTGTTTTTT,.,TRBV9,TRBJ1-4,.
CSADRGEQYF,TGCAGTGCAGATCGCGGCGAGCAGTACTTC,once,TRBV20-1,TRBJ2-7,.
CASRGTESSYEQYF,TGCGCCAGCAGGGGGACAGAGAGCTCCTACGAGCAGTACTTC,.,TRBV5-1,TRBJ2-7,TRBD1
CASSSLLGTGPNTGELFF,TGCGCCAGCAGCTCGTTACTTGGGACAGGGCCGAACACCGGGGAGCTGTTTTTT,.,TRBV5-1,TRBJ2-2,TRBD1
CASSPTPSGQGSSYNSPLHF,TGTGCCAGCTCACCAACTCCCTCCGGACAGGGGAGCTCCTATAATTCACCCCTCCACTTT,.,TRBV18,TRBJ1-6,TRBD1
CASSETRGTYEQYF,TGTGCCAGCAGTGAAACCCGAGGAACCTACGAGCAGTACTTC,.,TRBV6-1,TRBJ2-7,.
CASSLPSTPGELFF,TGTGCCAGCAGCCTACCGTCCACCCCCGGGGAGCTGTTTTTT,.,TRBV6-5,TRBJ2-2,.
CATSDALAHSYNEQFF,TGTGCCACCAGTGATGCCTTAGCGCACTCCTACAATGAGCAGTTCTTC,once,TRBV24-1,TRBJ2-1,.
CASRGGLAVSTDTQYF,TGTGCCAGTAGGGGGGGACTAGCCGTGAGCACAGATACGCAGTATTTT,.,TRBV19,TRBJ2-3,TRBD2
CASSYRDSNSPLHF,TGTGCCAGCAGTTACCGGGACAGCAATTCACCCCTCCACTTT,once,TRBV27,TRBJ1-6,TRBD1
CASSSDRGLGNEQYF,TGTGCCAGCAGTTCGGACAGGGGGCTTGGGAACGAGCAGTACTTC,once,TRBV28,TRBJ2-7,TRBD1
CASSPDAGQETQYF,TGTGCCAGCTCACCTGATGCAGGCCAAGAGACCCAGTACTTC,.,TRBV18,TRBJ2-5,.
CAISPTGSGYGYTF,TGTGCCATCAGCCCGACAGGGTCGGGCTATGGCTACACCTTC,.,TRBV10-3,TRBJ1-2,TRBD1
CATSEQSSNYGYTF,TGTGCCACCAGTGAACAGTCCTCTAACTATGGCTACACCTTC,.,TRBV24-1,TRBJ1-2,.
CATSDFGANTDTQYF,TGTGCCACCAGTGATTTTGGGGCGAACACAGATACGCAGTATTTT,.,TRBV24-1,TRBJ2-3,.
CASSAGQGATNSPLHF,TGTGCCAGCAGCGCCGGACAGGGGGCTACGAATTCACCCCTCCACTTT,.,TRBV9,TRBJ1-6,TRBD1
CSAIAGISYEQYF,TGCAGCGCAATAGCGGGAATCTCCTACGAGCAGTACTTC,.,TRBV29-1,TRBJ2-7,TRBD2
CASTNVGGGLFYSGNTIYF,TGTGCCAGCACCAATGTCGGCGGAGGACTATTCTACTCTGGAAACACCATATATTTT,.,TRBV9,TRBJ1-3,.
CASSRDRGGYGYTF,TGTGCCAGTAGTAGGGACAGGGGCGGCTATGGCTACACCTTC,.,TRBV19,TRBJ1-2,TRBD1
CASSPPGGAFKGYTF,TGTGCCAGCAGTCCCCCAGGGGGCGCGTTTAAAGGCTACACCTTC,.,TRBV28,TRBJ1-2,TRBD1
CASRPDRSNTGELFF,TGCGCCAGCAGACCGGACAGGTCGAACACCGGGGAGCTGTTTTTT,few,TRBV5-1,TRBJ2-2,TRBD1
CASMFSQGTKNIQYF,TGTGCCAGCATGTTCTCTCAGGGCACCAAAAACATTCAGTACTTC,.,TRBV25-1,TRBJ2-4,.
CASSAGISYEQYF,TGTGCCAGCAGCGCGGGTATCTCCTACGAGCAGTACTTC,.,TRBV28,TRBJ2-7,.
CASSLEGGGTNEKLFF,TGTGCCAGCAGTTTGGAGGGTGGCGGGACTAATGAAAAACTGTTTTTT,.,TRBV28,TRBJ1-4,.
CATSRGRGKETQYF,TGTGCCACCAGCAGAGGGCGGGGGAAAGAGACCCAGTACTTC,.,TRBV15,TRBJ2-5,TRBD2
CASRTGSGNTIYF,TGTGCCAGCAGGACGGGCTCTGGAAACACCATATATTTT,.,TRBV27,TRBJ1-3,.
CASSSQGALAKNIQYF,TGTGCCAGCAGCTCGCAGGGGGCTCTAGCCAAAAACATTCAGTACTTC,.,TRBV7-2,TRBJ2-4,TRBD1
CASSSLRDSTNQPQHF,TGTGCCAGCAGCTCACTCCGGGACTCTACGAATCAGCCCCAGCATTTT,.,TRBV7-8,TRBJ1-5,.
CASSPRGDAEAFF,TGTGCCAGCAGTCCAAGGGGTGACGCTGAGGCTTTCTTT,.,TRBV2,TRBJ1-1,.
CASSATQGTEAFF,TGTGCCAGCAGCGCTACACAGGGCACTGAAGCTTTCTTT,.,TRBV3-1/TRBV3-2,TRBJ1-1,.
CASSQQGKLRNTEAFF,TGTGCCAGCAGCCAACAGGGGAAACTAAGGAACACTGAAGCTTTCTTT,.,TRBV7-8,TRBJ1-1,TRBD1
CARSITGTPNYGYTF,TGTGCCAGAAGCATTACCGGGACACCTAACTATGGCTACACCTTC,many,TRBV5-3,TRBJ1-2,.
CASSLQGATYEQYF,TGTGCCAGTAGCTTACAGGGGGCAACTTACGAGCAGTACTTC,many,TRBV19,TRBJ2-7,TRBD1
CASSSGGEQYF,TGTGCCAGCAGCTCGGGTGGCGAGCAGTACTTC,.,TRBV5-5,TRBJ2-7,.
CASSTWDRRENEQFF,TGTGCCAGCAGTACCTGGGACAGGCGGGAGAATGAGCAGTTCTTC,.,TRBV6-5,TRBJ2-1,.
CAWSVARGSQETQYF,TGTGCCTGGAGTGTAGCCCGGGGGTCCCAAGAGACCCAGTACTTC,.,TRBV30,TRBJ2-5,.
CASSSTPGQGDGETQYF,TGTGCCAGCAGCTCCACACCCGGACAGGGGGATGGGGAGACCCAGTACTTC,.,TRBV7-2,TRBJ2-5,TRBD1